The entry below gives a single TCR beta chain sequence along with its context. Its antigen is not identified. Repertoires were generated with immunoSEQ multiplex PCR, while TCRdb's copy carries only in-frame clones and drops some. Seen here are approximately 66,000 clones, around 85% observed once, and the top ten hold about 0.76%. This sample is drawn from a study of OX40 agonist ivuxolimab in advanced cancers. Study summary: The drug used for patients, ivuxolimab, was an agonistic anti-OX40 (CD134) antibody. Findings and limits, study-wide: Relative to CD4+, CD8+ T cells held more expanded clones on average.

V shed 3 bases, J shed 5 bases, and the junction held 3 bases outside the gene matches. The CDR3 totals 14 residues. Germline V lookup: CDR1 LNHNV, CDR2 YYDKDF (reference sequence). The sequencing used CD4+ or CD8+ T cells sorted from blood, collected in a trial of the OX40 agonist ivuxolimab. The clonotype originates from an adult with an advanced solid tumor such as melanoma, head and neck, liver or kidney cancer. The chain recombines TRBV15 with TRBJ1-4; 7 nucleotides line up with TRBD1. The CDR3 region is CATSRDRPNEKLFF. CDR3 nucleotide sequence: TGTGCCACCAGCAGGGACAGGCCAAATGAAAAACTGTTTTTT.